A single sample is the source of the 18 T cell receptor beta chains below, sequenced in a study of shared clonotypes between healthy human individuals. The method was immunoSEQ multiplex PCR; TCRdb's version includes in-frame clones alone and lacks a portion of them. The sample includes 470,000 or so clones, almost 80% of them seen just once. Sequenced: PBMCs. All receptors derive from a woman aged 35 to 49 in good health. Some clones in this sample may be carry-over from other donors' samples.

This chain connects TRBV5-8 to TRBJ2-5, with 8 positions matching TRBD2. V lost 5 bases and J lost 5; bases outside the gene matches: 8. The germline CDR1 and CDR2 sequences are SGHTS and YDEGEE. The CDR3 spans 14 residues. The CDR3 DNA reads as TGTGCCAGCAGTAGCGGGATGATACGGGAGACCCAGTACTTC. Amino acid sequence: CASSSGMIRETQYF.

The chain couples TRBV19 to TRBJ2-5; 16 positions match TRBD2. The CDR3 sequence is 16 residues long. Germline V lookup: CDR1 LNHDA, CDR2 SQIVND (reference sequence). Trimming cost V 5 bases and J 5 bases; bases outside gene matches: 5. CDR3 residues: CASSGTSGRAGETQYF. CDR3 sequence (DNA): TGTGCCAGTAGTGGGACTAGCGGGAGGGCCGGGGAGACCCAGTACTTC. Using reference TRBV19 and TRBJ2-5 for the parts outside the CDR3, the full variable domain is DGGITQSPKYLFRKEGQNVTLSCEQNLNHDAMYWYRQDPGQGLRLIYYSQIVNDFQKGDIAEGYSVSREKKESFPLTVTSAQKNPTAFYLCASSGTSGRAGETQYFGPGTRLLVL.

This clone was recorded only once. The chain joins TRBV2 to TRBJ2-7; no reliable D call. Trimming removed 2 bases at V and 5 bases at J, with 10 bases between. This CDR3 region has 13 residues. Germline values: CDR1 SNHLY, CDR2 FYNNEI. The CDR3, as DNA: TGTGCCAGCAGTGAAAGTGGGTTGCACGAGCAGTACTTC. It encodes CASSESGLHEQYF.

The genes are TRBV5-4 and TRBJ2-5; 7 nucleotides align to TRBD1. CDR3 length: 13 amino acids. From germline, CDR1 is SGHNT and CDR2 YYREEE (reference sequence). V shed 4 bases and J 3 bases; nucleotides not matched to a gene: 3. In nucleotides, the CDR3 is TGTGCCAGCAGCCGGGACAGAGAAGAGACCCAGTACTTC. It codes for CASSRDREETQYF.

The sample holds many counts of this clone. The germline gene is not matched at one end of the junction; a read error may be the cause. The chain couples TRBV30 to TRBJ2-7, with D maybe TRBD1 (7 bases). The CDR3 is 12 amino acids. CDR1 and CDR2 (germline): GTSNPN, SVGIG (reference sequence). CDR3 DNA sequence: TGTGCCTGGGAGGAGGGGGCCAGCCATGAGAACTTC. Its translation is CAWEEGASHENF.

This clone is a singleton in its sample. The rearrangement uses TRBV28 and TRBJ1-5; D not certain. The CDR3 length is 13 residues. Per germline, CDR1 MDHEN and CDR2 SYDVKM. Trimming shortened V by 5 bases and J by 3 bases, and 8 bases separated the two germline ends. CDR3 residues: CASSRRNNQPQHF. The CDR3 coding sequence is TGTGCCAGCAGTCGACGGAACAATCAGCCCCAGCATTTT.

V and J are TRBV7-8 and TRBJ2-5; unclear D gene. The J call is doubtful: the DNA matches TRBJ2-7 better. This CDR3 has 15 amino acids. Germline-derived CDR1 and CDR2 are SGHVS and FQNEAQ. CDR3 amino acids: CASSLESGEAYEQYF. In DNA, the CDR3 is TGTGCCAGCAGCTTAGAATCAGGAGAGGCCTACGAGCAGTACTTC.

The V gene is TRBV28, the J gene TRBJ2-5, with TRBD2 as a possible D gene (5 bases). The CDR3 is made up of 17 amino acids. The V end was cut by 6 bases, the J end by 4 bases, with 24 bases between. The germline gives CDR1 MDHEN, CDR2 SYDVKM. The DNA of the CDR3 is TGTGCCAGCAGGGAGGACGTAGGAGCCCAAGGTGGAGAGACCCAGTACTTC. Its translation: CASREDVGAQGGETQYF.

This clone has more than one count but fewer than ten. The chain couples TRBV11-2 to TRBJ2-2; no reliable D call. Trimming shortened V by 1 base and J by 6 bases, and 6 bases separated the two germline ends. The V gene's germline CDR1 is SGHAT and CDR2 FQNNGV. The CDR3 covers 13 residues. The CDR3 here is CASSLAGSGELFF. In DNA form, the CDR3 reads TGTGCCAGCAGCTTAGCTGGGTCCGGGGAGCTGTTTTTT.

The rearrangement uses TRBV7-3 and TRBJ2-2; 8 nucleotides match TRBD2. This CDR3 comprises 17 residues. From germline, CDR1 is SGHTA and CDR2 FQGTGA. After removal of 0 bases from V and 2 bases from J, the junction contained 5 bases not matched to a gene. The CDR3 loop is CASSLTRLAGNTGELFF. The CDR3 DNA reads TGTGCCAGCAGCTTAACCCGCCTAGCGGGTAACACCGGGGAGCTGTTTTTT.

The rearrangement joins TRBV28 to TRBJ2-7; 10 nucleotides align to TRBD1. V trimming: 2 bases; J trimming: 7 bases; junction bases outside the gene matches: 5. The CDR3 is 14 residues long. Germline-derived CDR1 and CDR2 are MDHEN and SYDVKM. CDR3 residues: CASSLPGQGGEQYF. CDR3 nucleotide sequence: TGTGCCAGCAGTTTACCCGGACAGGGGGGGGAGCAGTACTTC.

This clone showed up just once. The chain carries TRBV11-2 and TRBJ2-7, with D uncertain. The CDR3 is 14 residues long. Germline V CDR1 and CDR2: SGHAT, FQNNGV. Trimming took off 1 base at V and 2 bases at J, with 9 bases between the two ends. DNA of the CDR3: TGTGCCAGCAGCTTAGCCGGGTCTCCCTACGAGCAGTACTTC. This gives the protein CASSLAGSPYEQYF.

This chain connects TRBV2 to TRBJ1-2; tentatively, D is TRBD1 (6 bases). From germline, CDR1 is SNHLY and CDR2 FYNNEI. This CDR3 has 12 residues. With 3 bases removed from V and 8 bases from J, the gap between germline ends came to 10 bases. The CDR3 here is CASSDPDRGYTF. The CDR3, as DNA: TGTGCCAGCAGTGACCCCGACAGGGGCTACACCTTC.

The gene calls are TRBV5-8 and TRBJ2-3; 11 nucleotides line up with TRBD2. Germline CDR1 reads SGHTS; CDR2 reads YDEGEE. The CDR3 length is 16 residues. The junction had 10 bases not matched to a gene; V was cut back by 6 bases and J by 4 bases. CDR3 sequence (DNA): TGTGCCAGCACCTCTCTAGCGGGAGGATACGCAGATACGCAGTATTTT. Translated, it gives CASTSLAGGYADTQYF. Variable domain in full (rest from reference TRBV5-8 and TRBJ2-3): EAGVTQSPTHLIKTRGQQATLRCSPISGHTSVYWYQQALGLGLQFLLWYDEGEERNRGNFPPRFSGRQFPNYSSELNVNALELEDSALYLCASTSLAGGYADTQYFGPGTRLTVL.

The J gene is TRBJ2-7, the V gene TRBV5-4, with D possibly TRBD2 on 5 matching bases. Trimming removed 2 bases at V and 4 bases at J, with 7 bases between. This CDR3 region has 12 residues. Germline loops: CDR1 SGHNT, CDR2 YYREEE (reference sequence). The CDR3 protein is CASSFRGYEQYF. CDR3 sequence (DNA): TGTGCCAGCAGCTTTCGAGGGTACGAGCAGTACTTC.

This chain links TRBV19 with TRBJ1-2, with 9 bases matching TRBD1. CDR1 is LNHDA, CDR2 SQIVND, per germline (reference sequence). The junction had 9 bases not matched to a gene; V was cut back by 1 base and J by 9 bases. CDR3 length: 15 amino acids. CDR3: CASSIVADRGSRYTF. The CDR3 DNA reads TGTGCCAGTAGTATAGTGGCGGACAGGGGATCGCGCTACACCTTC.

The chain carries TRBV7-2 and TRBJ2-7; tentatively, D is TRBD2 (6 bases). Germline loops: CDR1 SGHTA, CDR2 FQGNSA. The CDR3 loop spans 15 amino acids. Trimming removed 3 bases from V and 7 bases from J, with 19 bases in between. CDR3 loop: CASSLAGSGFGEQYF. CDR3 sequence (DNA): TGTGCCAGCAGCTTGGCGGGATCCGGTTTTGGAGAGCAGTACTTC.

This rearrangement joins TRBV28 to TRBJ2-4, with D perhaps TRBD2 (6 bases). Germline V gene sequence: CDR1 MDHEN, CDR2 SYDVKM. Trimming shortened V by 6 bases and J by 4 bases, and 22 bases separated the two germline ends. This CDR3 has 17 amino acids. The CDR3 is CASSLLGTLAGKNIQYF. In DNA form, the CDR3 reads TGTGCCAGCAGCCTTTTGGGGACCCTCGCGGGGAAAAACATTCAGTACTTC.